Shown below are 30 T cell receptor beta chains from a single sample sequenced in a study of response to subunit inactivated influenza vaccine. Each CDR3 protein gets one entry after TCRdb re-called the RT-PCR reads with MiXCR. This sample has fewer than 600,000 distinct CDR3 sequences, with approximately 6.9% found just once. The input for sequencing was PBMCs from blood, taken 23 to 25 months after vaccination. The receptor set was obtained from a man aged 50 to 69 who received an inactivated influenza vaccine.

The table lists this clonotype with many counts. The CDR3 region is CASSKRGSSYNEQFF. DNA for the CDR3: TGTGCCAGCAGCAAAAGGGGGAGCTCCTACAATGAGCAGTTCTTC. The chain recombines TRBV11-1 with TRBJ2-1; D is perhaps TRBD1 (6 bases). The length of the CDR3 is 15 residues. The germline V and J ends were trimmed by 5 bases and 0 bases, with 11 bases remaining between them. Looked up from germline, CDR1 is SGHAT and CDR2 is FQDESV (reference sequence). The variable domain in full, completed from reference TRBV11-1 and TRBJ2-1, reads EAEVAQSPRYKITEKSQAVAFWCDPISGHATLYWYRQILGQGPELLVQFQDESVVDDSQLPKDRFSAERLKGVDSTLKIQPAELGDSAMYLCASSKRGSSYNEQFFGPGTRLTVL.

This clonotype was observed many times. The V call is TRBV5-5, the J call TRBJ2-5, with 9 bases lining up with TRBD2. After removal of 2 bases from V and 4 bases from J, the junction contained 6 bases not matched to a gene. From germline, CDR1 is SGHKS and CDR2 YYEKEE (reference sequence). This CDR3 has 15 residues. The CDR3 bases are TGTGCCAGCAGCTTCGGCGGGAGGGCATTAGAGACCCAGTACTTC. Its protein product is CASSFGGRALETQYF. Full variable domain (missing parts from reference TRBV5-5 and TRBJ2-5): DAGVTQSPTHLIKTRGQQVTLRCSPISGHKSVSWYQQVLGQGPQFIFQYYEKEERGRGNFPDRFSARQFPNYSSELNVNALLLGDSALYLCASSFGGRALETQYFGPGTRLLVL.

This clonotype was detected a few times. The chain couples TRBV19 to TRBJ1-5; 8 bases align to TRBD1. The CDR3 totals 14 residues. With 6 bases clipped from V and 3 bases from J, the junction kept 4 bases outside the gene matches. Germline V CDR1 and CDR2: LNHDA, SQIVND (reference sequence). In nucleotides, the CDR3 is TGTGCCAGTAGGGACAGGGTTTACAATCAGCCCCAGCATTTT. It encodes CASRDRVYNQPQHF.

The chain is built from TRBV4-3 and TRBJ1-5; a possible D gene is TRBD1 (5 bases). Trimming removed 0 bases from V and 4 bases from J, with 13 bases in between. Germline assignment: CDR1 LGHNA and CDR2 YSLEER. This CDR3 is built from 16 residues. The CDR3 sequence: CASSQEAGKRNQPQHF. CDR3 DNA sequence: TGCGCCAGCAGCCAAGAGGCAGGGAAGAGGAATCAGCCCCAGCATTTT.

Many counts were recorded for this clonotype. The J gene is TRBJ1-3, the V gene TRBV21-1; the table's D call, TRBD1, has no DNA check behind it. TRBV21-1 represents a pseudogene. There are 18 residues in the CDR3. This CDR3 is CASSKGGGRTGDAGTIYF. Written as DNA, the CDR3 is TGTGCCAGCAGCAAAGGAGGTGGGCGGACAGGGGACGCTGGCACCATATATTTT.

V gene TRBV4-1 combines with J gene TRBJ1-2; a possible D gene is TRBD1 (6 bases). The CDR3 has 14 amino acids. In germline, CDR1 is MGHRA, CDR2 YSYEKL. Trimming pared 4 bases from V and 7 bases from J, leaving 16 bases between. The CDR3 spells CASSLGGRRGGYTF. The CDR3 DNA follows: TGCGCCAGCAGCCTCGGGGGCCGGCGGGGTGGCTACACCTTC.

The chain uses TRBV20-1 and TRBJ1-1; D not certain. Germline CDR1 DFQATT, CDR2 SNEGSKA (reference sequence). CDR3 length equals 13 residues. The CDR3 here is CRVLSDMNTEAFF. The CDR3, as DNA: TGCAGGGTTCTATCTGACATGAACACTGAAGCTTTCTTT.

A remark on this clonotype: A junction boundary mismatches the germline segment, possibly from a read error. The rearrangement links TRBV28 to TRBJ2-5; no reliable D call. Germline V gives CDR1 MDHEN, CDR2 SYDVKM. The CDR3 has 13 amino acids. The CDR3 region is CASTSRTQETRYF. In DNA form, the CDR3 reads TGTGCCAGCACATCAAGAACACAAGAGACCCGGTACTTC. Together with reference TRBV28 and TRBJ2-5, the CDR3 gives the full variable domain: DVKVTQSSRYLVKRTGEKVFLECVQDMDHENMFWYRQDPGLGLRLIYFSYDVKMKEKGDIPEGYSVSREKKERFSLILESASTNQTSMYLCASTSRTQETRYFGPGTRLLVL.

The chain joins TRBV5-1 to TRBJ2-7; perhaps TRBD1 as D (6 bases). The CDR3 spans 11 residues. The germline V gene has CDR1 SGHRS and CDR2 YFSETQ. Trimming stripped 8 bases from V and 5 bases from J, with 11 bases between. CDR3 nucleotides: TGCGCCAGTTCACAGGGAAACGAGCAGTACTTC. It specifies CASSQGNEQYF.

This clonotype has only a few counts. This chain joins TRBV28 and TRBJ2-1; 10 bases line up with TRBD2. The CDR3 length is 17 residues. Germline assignment: CDR1 MDHEN and CDR2 SYDVKM. Trimming removed 6 bases from V and 3 bases from J; junction bases left unmatched: 11. The CDR3 spells CASSLLPGLAIYNEQFF. In DNA, the CDR3 is TGTGCCAGCAGCCTCCTACCGGGACTAGCGATCTACAATGAGCAGTTCTTC.

This clonotype was counted many times. This chain links TRBV6-5 with TRBJ2-2; TRBD2 might be the D (6 bases). V was shortened by 0 bases and J by 5 bases, with 7 bases between the two germline ends. CDR3 length: 14 residues. CDR1 is MNHEY, CDR2 SVGAGI, per germline. CDR3 coding DNA: TGTGCCAGCAGTTACTCGGAGGGAACCGGGGAGCTGTTTTTT. Its translation: CASSYSEGTGELFF.

The rearrangement links TRBV6-1 to TRBJ1-2, with 8 positions matching TRBD1. CDR1 is MNHNS, CDR2 SASEGT, per germline. The CDR3 has 17 amino acids. V shed 6 bases and J 2 bases; nucleotides not matched to a gene: 14. CDR3 residues: CASRGTGPLGPNYGYTF. The CDR3 coding sequence is TGTGCCAGCAGGGGGACAGGCCCGCTAGGGCCAAACTATGGCTACACCTTC.

This clonotype has just a few counts. The rearrangement links TRBV14 to TRBJ2-3; maybe TRBD2 (6 bases). V was cut by 4 bases and J by 4 bases, with 9 bases left in between. In germline, CDR1 is SGHDN, CDR2 FVKESK. The CDR3 extends over 13 amino acids. Here the CDR3 DNA reads TGTGCCAGCAGCCGCGGGGCTTCAGATACGCAGTATTTT. Amino acids: CASSRGASDTQYF.

This clonotype has just a few counts. V is TRBV29-1 and J is TRBJ2-2; perhaps TRBD2 as D (5 bases). Germline loops: CDR1 SQVTM, CDR2 ANQGSEA. The ends were cut back, 7 bases at V and 1 base at J, with 16 bases in the middle. CDR3 length: 15 residues. CDR3 residues: CSALQVRGNTGELFF. CDR3 nucleotide sequence: TGCAGCGCCTTACAAGTCCGGGGGAACACCGGGGAGCTGTTTTTT.

The chain carries TRBV9 and TRBJ1-1, with unresolved D. V was clipped by 0 bases and J by 11 bases, with 14 bases between them. Germline lookup yields CDR1 SGDLS and CDR2 YYNGEE. The CDR3 spans 13 residues. CDR3 DNA: TGTGCCAGCAGCGTAGCAGCGGACCGGGCCGCTTTCTTT. Its protein product is CASSVAADRAAFF.

The gene calls are TRBV7-9 and TRBJ2-7, with 7 bases lining up with TRBD1. With 1 base clipped from V and 3 bases from J, the junction kept 3 bases outside the gene matches. The CDR3 extends over 14 amino acids. Germline V gene sequence: CDR1 SEHNR, CDR2 FQNEAQ (reference sequence). CDR3: CASSLGRGYYEQYF. The CDR3 DNA follows: TGTGCCAGCAGCTTAGGCAGGGGGTACTACGAGCAGTACTTC.

This sequence joins TRBV4-1 and TRBJ1-2; a possible D gene is TRBD1 (5 bases). The CDR3 sequence is 17 residues long. Germline CDR1 MGHRA, CDR2 YSYEKL. V gave up 4 bases and J gave up 2 bases, with 20 bases separating them. Here the CDR3 DNA reads TGCGCCAGCAGCCCGGATCATGGTGGGGGAGGAAACTATGGCTACACCTTC. It yields the protein CASSPDHGGGGNYGYTF.

The rearrangement uses TRBV4-2 and TRBJ2-4; 8 bases match TRBD2. The CDR3 totals 15 residues. After removal of 4 bases from V and 7 bases from J, the junction contained 9 bases not matched to a gene. The germline V gene encodes CDR1 LGHNA and CDR2 YNFKEQ. The chain's CDR3 is CASSRPAGGGNIQYF. CDR3 coding DNA: TGTGCCAGCAGCCGCCCTGCGGGGGGCGGGAACATTCAGTACTTC.

V and J are TRBV20-1 and TRBJ2-7; D is possibly TRBD1 (6 bases). The V gene lost 2 bases and the J gene lost 5 bases, with 10 bases spanning the gap. CDR3 length: 12 amino acids. Germline lookup yields CDR1 DFQATT and CDR2 SNEGSKA (reference sequence). The chain's CDR3 is CSARRTADEQYF. The CDR3 DNA follows: TGCAGTGCTAGAAGGACAGCAGACGAGCAGTACTTC.

This clonotype was picked up many times. The CDR3 here is CATRDSGETDTQYF. CDR3 nucleotide sequence: TGTGCCACGAGGGACAGTGGGGAGACTGATACGCAGTATTTT. The chain employs TRBV24-1 and TRBJ2-3; 7 bases line up with TRBD1. CDR1 is KGHDR, CDR2 SFDVKD, per germline. The junction had 12 bases not matched to a gene; V was cut back by 10 bases and J by 6 bases. There are 14 residues in the CDR3.

This clonotype was observed many times. This sequence joins TRBV5-1 and TRBJ1-2, with D unresolved. Trimming shortened V by 0 bases and J by 8 bases, and 11 bases separated the two germline ends. The V gene's germline CDR1 is SGHRS and CDR2 YFSETQ. The CDR3 sequence is 13 residues long. The CDR3, as DNA: TGCGCCAGCAGCTTGGCCGCGCGGTCGGGCTACACCTTC. Amino acid sequence: CASSLAARSGYTF.

The CDR3 loop is CSASRGRADTQYF. The CDR3 DNA reads TGCAGCGCCTCTAGGGGGAGAGCAGATACGCAGTATTTT. The chain links TRBV29-1 to TRBJ2-3; a possible D gene is TRBD1 (6 bases). Between the trimmed V and J ends, which lost 7 bases and 4 bases, there was a span of 15 bases. Germline CDR1 reads SQVTM; CDR2 reads ANQGSEA. The CDR3 totals 13 residues.

The rearrangement uses TRBV20-1 and TRBJ1-4; 9 nucleotides align to TRBD1. CDR3 length equals 13 residues. Germline values: CDR1 DFQATT, CDR2 SNEGSKA (reference sequence). V lost 6 bases to trimming and J lost 8 bases; unmatched junction nucleotides: 7. CDR3 bases: TGCAGTGCAGGACAGGGGAATCGGGAAAAACTGTTTTTT. This translates into CSAGQGNREKLFF.

This clonotype showed up just a few times. The V call is TRBV29-1, the J call TRBJ2-7; 7 bases fit TRBD1. Germline-derived CDR1 and CDR2 are SQVTM and ANQGSEA. CDR3 length: 13 residues. With 6 bases clipped from V and 0 bases from J, the junction kept 5 bases outside the gene matches. CDR3 region: CSVDGDSSYEQYF. The CDR3 DNA reads TGCAGCGTCGACGGGGACAGCTCCTACGAGCAGTACTTC.

There are a few counts of this clonotype. The chain joins TRBV28 to TRBJ2-7, with D possibly matching TRBD2 (6 bases). There are 12 residues in the CDR3. V was shortened by 5 bases and J by 9 bases, with 14 bases between the two germline ends. CDR1 is MDHEN, CDR2 SYDVKM, per germline. The CDR3, as DNA: TGTGCCAGCAGTCGCGCAATGGAGGGGCAGTACTTC. Its translation is CASSRAMEGQYF.

The chain is built from TRBV5-1 and TRBJ2-2, with TRBD1 matching over 12 bases. Per germline, CDR1 SGHRS and CDR2 YFSETQ. Trimming removed 5 bases from V and 5 bases from J; junction bases left unmatched: 4. This CDR3 is built from 15 residues. CDR3 nucleotides: TGCGCCAGCAGAAGGGACAGGGGGCTTACCGGGGAGCTGTTTTTT. Amino acid sequence: CASRRDRGLTGELFF. The full variable domain, rest sourced from reference TRBV5-1 and TRBJ2-2, is KAGVTQTPRYLIKTRGQQVTLSCSPISGHRSVSWYQQTPGQGLQFLFEYFSETQRNKGNFPGRFSGRQFSNSRSEMNVSTLELGDSALYLCASRRDRGLTGELFFGEGSRLTVL.

This clonotype has a count of ten or more. This chain links TRBV2 with TRBJ1-6; D remains ambiguous. The CDR3 length is 11 residues. V gave up 7 bases and J gave up 7 bases, with 5 bases separating them. CDR1 and CDR2 from the germline V gene are SNHLY and FYNNEI. As DNA, the CDR3 is TGTGCCAGCACGCAGAATTCACCCCTCCACTTT. Its translation: CASTQNSPLHF.

The chain has TRBV12-3 or TRBV12-4 and TRBJ1-5; D remains unclear. V was trimmed by 3 bases and J by 3 bases, leaving 12 bases between them. The CDR3 has 15 amino acids. Here the CDR3 reads CASSFGVSVNQPQHF. CDR3 bases: TGTGCCAGCAGTTTTGGGGTAAGCGTCAATCAGCCCCAGCATTTT.

This clonotype has more than one count but fewer than ten. The chain couples TRBV4-3 to TRBJ2-1, with 7 bases identical to TRBD2. This CDR3 is 15 amino acids long. J lost 8 bases, V lost 0 bases, and 7 bases had no gene match. Germline V gives CDR1 LGHNA, CDR2 YSLEER. The CDR3 spells CASSQELARRDEQFF. The CDR3, as DNA: TGCGCCAGCAGCCAAGAACTAGCGAGGAGGGATGAGCAGTTCTTC.

This clonotype was detected only a few times. Written as DNA, the CDR3 is TGTGCCAGCAGCTTAGCGGGGGAGAATACGCAGTATTTT. This sequence encodes CASSLAGENTQYF. This chain connects TRBV11-1 to TRBJ2-3, with D perhaps given as TRBD1 or TRBD2 (5 bases each). This CDR3 region has 13 residues. Germline V gives CDR1 SGHAT, CDR2 FQDESV (reference sequence). Between the trimmed V and J ends, which lost 0 bases and 7 bases, there was a span of 8 bases.